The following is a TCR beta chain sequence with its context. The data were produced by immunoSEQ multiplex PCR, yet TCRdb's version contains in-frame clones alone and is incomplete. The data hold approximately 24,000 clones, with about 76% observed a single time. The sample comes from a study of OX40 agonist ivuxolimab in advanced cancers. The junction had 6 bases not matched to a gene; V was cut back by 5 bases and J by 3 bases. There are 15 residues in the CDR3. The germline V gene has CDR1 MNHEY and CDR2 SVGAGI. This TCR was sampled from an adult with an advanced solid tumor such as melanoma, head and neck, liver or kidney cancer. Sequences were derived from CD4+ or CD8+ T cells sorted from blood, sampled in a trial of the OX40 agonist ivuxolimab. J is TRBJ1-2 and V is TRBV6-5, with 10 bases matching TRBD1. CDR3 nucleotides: TGTGCCAGCAGTGCCCCGGGACAGGGGTACTATGGCTACACCTTC. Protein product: CASSAPGQGYYGYTF.